This T cell receptor beta chain appears in the sequencing data of a study of T cells in tuberculosis. The overall study: IGRA-negative adolescents, IGRA-positive adolescents with latent tuberculosis and adults with active tuberculosis formed this South African cohort.

Latent tuberculosis screening used tuberculin skin test and IGRA at entry. Clones were read by immunoSEQ multiplex PCR, and TCRdb kept only the in-frame ones, dropping some. Of tens of thousands of clones in the sample, about 95% are singletons; the top ten hold 6.5% to 9.5%. This receptor was taken from a donor aged 10 to 29 with latent tuberculosis or without tuberculosis infection. Sequencing was done on a sample of PBMCs.

The CDR3 loop is CASSLGQGSINEQFF. Here the CDR3 DNA reads TGTGCCAGCAGCTTAGGTCAGGGTAGTATCAATGAGCAGTTCTTC. The chain recombines TRBV7-2 with TRBJ2-1; D might be TRBD1 (5 bases). Trimming left V 1 base short and J 6 bases short, with 13 bases between. CDR3 length equals 15 residues. The germline CDR1 and CDR2 sequences are SGHTA and FQGNSA.